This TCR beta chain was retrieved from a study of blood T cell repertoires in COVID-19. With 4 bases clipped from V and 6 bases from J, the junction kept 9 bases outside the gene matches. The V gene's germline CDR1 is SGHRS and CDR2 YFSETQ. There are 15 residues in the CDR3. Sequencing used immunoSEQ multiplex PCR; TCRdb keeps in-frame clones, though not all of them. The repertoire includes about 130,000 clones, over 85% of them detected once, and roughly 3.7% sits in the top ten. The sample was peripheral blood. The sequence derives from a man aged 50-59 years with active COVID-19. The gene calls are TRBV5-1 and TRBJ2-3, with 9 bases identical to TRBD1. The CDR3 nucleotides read TGCGCCAGCAGCATAGGGGACAGGGAAAGGGATACGCAGTATTTT. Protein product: CASSIGDRERDTQYF.